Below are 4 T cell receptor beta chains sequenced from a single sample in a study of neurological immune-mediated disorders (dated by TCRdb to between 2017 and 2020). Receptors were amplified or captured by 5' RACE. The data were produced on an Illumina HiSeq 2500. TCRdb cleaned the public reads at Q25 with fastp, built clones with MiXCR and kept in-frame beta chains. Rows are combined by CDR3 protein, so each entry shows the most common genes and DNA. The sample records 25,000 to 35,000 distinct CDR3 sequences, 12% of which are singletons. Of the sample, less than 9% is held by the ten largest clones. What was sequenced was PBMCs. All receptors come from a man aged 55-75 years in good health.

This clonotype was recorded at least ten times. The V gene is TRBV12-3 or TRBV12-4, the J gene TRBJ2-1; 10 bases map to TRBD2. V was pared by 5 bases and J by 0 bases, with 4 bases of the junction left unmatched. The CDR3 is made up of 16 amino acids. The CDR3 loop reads CASSPTSGNSYNEQFF. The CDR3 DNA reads TGTGCCAGCAGTCCAACTAGCGGGAACTCCTACAATGAGCAGTTCTTC.

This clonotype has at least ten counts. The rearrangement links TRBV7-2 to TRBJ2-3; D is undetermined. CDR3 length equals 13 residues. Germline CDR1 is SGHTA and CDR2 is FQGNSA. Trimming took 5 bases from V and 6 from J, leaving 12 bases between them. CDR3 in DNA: TGTGCCAGCAGCCCGAGAAGCCGGGATACGCAGTATTTT. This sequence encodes CASSPRSRDTQYF.

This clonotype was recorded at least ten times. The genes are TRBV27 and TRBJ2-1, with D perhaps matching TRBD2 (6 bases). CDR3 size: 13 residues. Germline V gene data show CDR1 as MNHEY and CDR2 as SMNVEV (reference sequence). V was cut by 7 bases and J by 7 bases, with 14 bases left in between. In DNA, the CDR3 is TGTGCCAGCACCCGGAGGGCTAGTAATGAGCAGTTCTTC. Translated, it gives CASTRRASNEQFF.

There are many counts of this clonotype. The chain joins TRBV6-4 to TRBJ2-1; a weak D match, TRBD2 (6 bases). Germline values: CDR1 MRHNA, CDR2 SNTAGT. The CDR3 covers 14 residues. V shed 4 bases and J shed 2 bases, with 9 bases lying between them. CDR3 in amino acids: CASSVRGTYNEQFF. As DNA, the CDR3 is TGTGCCAGCAGTGTACGGGGGACCTACAATGAGCAGTTCTTC.